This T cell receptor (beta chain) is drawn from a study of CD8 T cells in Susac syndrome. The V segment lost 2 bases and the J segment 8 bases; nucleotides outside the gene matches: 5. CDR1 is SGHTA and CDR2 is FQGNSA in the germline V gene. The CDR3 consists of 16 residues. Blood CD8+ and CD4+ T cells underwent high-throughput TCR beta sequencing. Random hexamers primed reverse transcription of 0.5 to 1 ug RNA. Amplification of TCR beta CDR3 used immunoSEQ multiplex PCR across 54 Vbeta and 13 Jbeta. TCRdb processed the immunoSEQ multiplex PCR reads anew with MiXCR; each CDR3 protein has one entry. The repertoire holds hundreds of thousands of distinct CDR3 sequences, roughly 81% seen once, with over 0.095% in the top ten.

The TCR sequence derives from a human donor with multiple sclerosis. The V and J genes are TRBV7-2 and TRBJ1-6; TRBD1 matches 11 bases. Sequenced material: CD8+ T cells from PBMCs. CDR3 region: CASSLMAGQGDSPLHF. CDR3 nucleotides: TGTGCCAGCAGCTTAATGGCGGGACAGGGGGATTCACCCCTCCACTTT.